This record covers a single T cell receptor (beta chain). This clone was seen a single time. This clone's antigen is unknown. Base qualities are not provided; no much larger clone lies one nucleotide away. The CDR3 contains 14 residues, cysteine and phenylalanine counted. Just CDR3 DNA is preserved here, 42 bases in frame from base 1. The germline V gene provides CDR1 WSHSY and CDR2 SAAADI. The V and J ends are trimmed by 8 bases and 4 bases, leaving 15 bases between them. This entry is derived from a study of control samples from healthy donors and cancer patients (dated by TCRdb to the early 2020s). The library relied on the immunoSEQ multiplex PCR assay. TCRdb obtained this table from immuneACCESS and retained in-frame rearrangements with V and J assigned. These tables miss some clones; where compared with another copy, unresolved V genes account for less than half of the shortfall, and the remainder is unexplained. The sample table holds under 200,000 clones, of which roughly 92% were seen once. The ten largest clones add up to 0.68% of the sample.

This clonotype was obtained from a woman in her thirties in good health. The sequenced sample consisted of blood. The chain links TRBV10-2 with TRBJ2-1; D gene: possibly TRBD2, on 6 matching bases. In nucleotides, the sequence is TGCGCCAGCGGTCCGAGCGGGCCTTACAATGAGCAGTTCTTC. The resulting protein is CASGPSGPYNEQFF.